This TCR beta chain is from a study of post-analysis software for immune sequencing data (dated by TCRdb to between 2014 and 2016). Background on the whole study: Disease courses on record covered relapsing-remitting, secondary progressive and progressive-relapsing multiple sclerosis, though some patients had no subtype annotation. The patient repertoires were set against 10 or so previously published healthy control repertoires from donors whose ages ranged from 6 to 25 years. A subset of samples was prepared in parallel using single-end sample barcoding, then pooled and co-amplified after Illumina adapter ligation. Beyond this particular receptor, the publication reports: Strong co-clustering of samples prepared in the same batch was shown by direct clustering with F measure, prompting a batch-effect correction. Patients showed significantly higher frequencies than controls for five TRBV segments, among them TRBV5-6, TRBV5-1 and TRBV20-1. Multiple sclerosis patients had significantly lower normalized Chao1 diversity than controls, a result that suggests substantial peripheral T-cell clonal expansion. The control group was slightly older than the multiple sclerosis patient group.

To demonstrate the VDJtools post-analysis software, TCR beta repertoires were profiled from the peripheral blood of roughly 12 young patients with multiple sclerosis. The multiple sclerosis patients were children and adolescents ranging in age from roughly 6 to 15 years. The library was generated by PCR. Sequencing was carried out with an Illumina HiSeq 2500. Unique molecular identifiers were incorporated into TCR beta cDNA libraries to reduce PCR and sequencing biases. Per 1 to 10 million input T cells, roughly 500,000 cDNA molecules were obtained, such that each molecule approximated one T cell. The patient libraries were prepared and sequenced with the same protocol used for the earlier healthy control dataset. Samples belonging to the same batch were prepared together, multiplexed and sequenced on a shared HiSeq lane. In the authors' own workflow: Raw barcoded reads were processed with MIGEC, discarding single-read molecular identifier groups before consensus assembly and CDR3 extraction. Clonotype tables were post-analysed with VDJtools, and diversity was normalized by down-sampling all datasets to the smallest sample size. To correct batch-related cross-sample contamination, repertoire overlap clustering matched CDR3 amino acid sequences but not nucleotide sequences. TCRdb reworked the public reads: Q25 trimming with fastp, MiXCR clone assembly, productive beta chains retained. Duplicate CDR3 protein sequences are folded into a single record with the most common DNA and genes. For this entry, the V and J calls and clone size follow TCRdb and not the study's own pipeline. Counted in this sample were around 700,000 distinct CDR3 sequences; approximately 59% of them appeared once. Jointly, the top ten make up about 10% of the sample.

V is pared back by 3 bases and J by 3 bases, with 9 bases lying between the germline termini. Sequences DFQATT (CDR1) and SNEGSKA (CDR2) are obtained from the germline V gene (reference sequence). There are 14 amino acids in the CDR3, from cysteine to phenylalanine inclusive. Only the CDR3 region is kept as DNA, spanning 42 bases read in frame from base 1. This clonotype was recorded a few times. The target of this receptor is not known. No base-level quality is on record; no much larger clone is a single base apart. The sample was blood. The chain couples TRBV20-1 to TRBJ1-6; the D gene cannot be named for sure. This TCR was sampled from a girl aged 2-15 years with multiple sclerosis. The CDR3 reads CSASAAGYNSPLHF. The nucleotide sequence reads TGCAGTGCTAGTGCGGCCGGCTATAATTCACCCCTCCACTTT.